Sequencing of this T cell receptor (beta chain) was carried out in a study of T cells in Graves' hyperthyroidism and ophthalmopathy (dated by TCRdb to the late 2010s). For the study in its entirety: Peripheral blood samples were taken at initial diagnosis, before any treatment was given. To identify distinguishing TCR V-J signatures, a discovery cohort of around 100 patients was used, comprising 40 to 45 with Graves' ophthalmopathy and around 60 with stable Graves' hyperthyroidism. Prospective prediction of ophthalmopathy was tested in an independent validation cohort of fewer than 20 hyperthyroidism patients and 15 to 17 patients who later progressed to ophthalmopathy. The approximately 100 discovery patients were randomly split 7:3 into training and test sets. In roughly six Graves' hyperthyroidism patients, the study also compared T-cell repertoires from thyroid tissue with T-cell repertoires from blood. Following sampling, methimazole starting at 30 mg daily was given to hyperthyroidism patients, and high-dose intravenous methylprednisolone was given to ophthalmopathy patients. The paper describes TCR Vbeta CDR3 sequencing of 140 or so peripheral blood samples, made up of 43 ophthalmopathy patients, 70 to 80 hyperthyroidism patients and about 17 progressor patients.

Stable Graves' hyperthyroidism was defined as the absence of progression to ophthalmopathy over 18 months of follow-up. Hyperthyroidism patients were newly diagnosed, had a disease duration of under 2 months, and were aged 18 to 65 years. Exclusion was applied to patients with uncontrolled infections, other autoimmune diseases, pregnancy or lactation. Clinical symptoms, serum thyroxine and TRAb, thyroid ultrasound, and orbital computed tomography formed the basis for the diagnoses. PBMCs were separated from under 12 ml of fresh peripheral blood using Ficoll-Paque density gradient centrifugation. Total RNA was extracted with Trizol reagent, and quality was checked on an Agilent 2100 Bioanalyzer. The TCR beta CDR3 regions were amplified from the RNA transcripts. The TCR CDR3 was subjected to a first round of RT-PCR using the HTBI primer set and the Qiagen OneStep RT-PCR kit. A second multiplex PCR round built the libraries, followed by size selection and purification. Libraries were sequenced paired-end with 100 bp reads on an Illumina HiSeq2000. In the paper's pipeline: Raw data were processed with SOAPnuke, discarding reads with adapters, uncalled bases, mean Phred below 15, or no exact constant-primer or identifier match. High-quality paired reads were merged with COPE v1.2.5, and unique nucleotide sequences were defined as clonotypes. MiTCR v1.1 was used to align the clonotypes against IMGT TRBV, TRBD and TRBJ reference segments. The analysis included only V-J combinations with a frequency above 0.0001, which together covered roughly 99% of the repertoires. The TCS score was defined as F50 (clonal expansion) divided by E x V (chaos), with BLOSUM62-based TCRdist calculated between CDR3 peptides within each V-J. Welch's t-statistics and random forest reduced roughly 540 V-J features to fewer than 15, which were used in a naive Bayes classifier (R e1071). TCRdb trimmed public reads at Q25 via fastp, called clones via MiXCR and kept in-frame beta chains. Each record represents a unique CDR3 protein, reported with the most common genes and DNA among its rows. TCRdb, not the original authors, processed these V and J calls. For this sample the table gives roughly 170,000 distinct CDR3 sequences, of which around 15% were detected only once. Under 35% of the sample comes from the top ten.

Broader findings and caveats from the paper: Sample size was not statistically predetermined, and investigators were not blinded to group allocation. Most expanded thyroid clonotypes (frequency above 0.001) were also detected in blood, suggesting blood repertoires may reflect thyroid immune responses. In validation, progression to ophthalmopathy was predicted by the model with 70% to 71% sensitivity and roughly 72% specificity, a median of 6.5 months before onset. In cross-validation, a model built on a 13 V-J signature told ophthalmopathy apart from stable hyperthyroidism with 85% to 90% sensitivity and roughly 82% specificity, and in testing the same model reached 80%/75%.

V drops 4 bases and J drops 8 bases, leaving 11 bases in between. Per the germline V gene, KGHSH is the CDR1 and LQKENI is the CDR2. The CDR3 has 12 amino acids, counting the end cysteine and phenylalanine. Only CDR3 DNA remains: 36 bases, in frame from the first base. As for this clonotype: It lacks a known antigen. Base qualities are not recorded, but no much larger clone differs from it by a single base.

The sequenced sample was blood. The sequence links TRBV18 to TRBJ1-2; the D gene identity is not certain. This TCR derives from a woman between 45 and 60 years old with Graves' hyperthyroidism. In nucleotide form, the sequence is TGTGCCAGCTCACGGGATCAAGGCGGCTACACCTTC. Its amino acids are CASSRDQGGYTF. Joined to the reference TRBV18 and TRBJ1-2 proteins, this CDR3 gives the full variable domain: NAGVMQNPRHLVRRRGQEARLRCSPMKGHSHVYWYRQLPEEGLKFMVYLQKENIIDESGMPKERFSAEFPKEGPSILRIQQVVRGDSAAYFCASSRDQGGYTFGSGTRLTVV.